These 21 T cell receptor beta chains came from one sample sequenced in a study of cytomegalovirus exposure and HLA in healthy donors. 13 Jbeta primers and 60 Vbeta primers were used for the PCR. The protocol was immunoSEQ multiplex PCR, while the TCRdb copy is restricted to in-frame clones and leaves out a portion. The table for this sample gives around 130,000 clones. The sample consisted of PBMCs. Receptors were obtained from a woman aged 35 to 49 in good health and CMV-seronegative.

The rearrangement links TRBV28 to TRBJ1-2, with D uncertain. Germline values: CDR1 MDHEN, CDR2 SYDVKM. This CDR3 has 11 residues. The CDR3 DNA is TGTGCTTCTTTTGACGGGGTCGGCTACACCTTC. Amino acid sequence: CASFDGVGYTF.

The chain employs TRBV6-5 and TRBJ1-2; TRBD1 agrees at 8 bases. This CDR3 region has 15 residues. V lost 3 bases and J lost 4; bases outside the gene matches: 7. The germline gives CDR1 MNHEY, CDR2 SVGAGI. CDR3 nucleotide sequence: TGTGCCAGCAGTTATAAGTGGACAGGGAGCTATGGCTACACCTTC. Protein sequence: CASSYKWTGSYGYTF.

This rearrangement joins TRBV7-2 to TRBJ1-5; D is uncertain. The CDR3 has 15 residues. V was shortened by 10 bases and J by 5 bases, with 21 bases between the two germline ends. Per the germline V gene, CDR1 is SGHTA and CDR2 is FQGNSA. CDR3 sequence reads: CATARDSNRHQPQHF. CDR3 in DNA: TGTGCCACCGCCCGGGATTCTAACCGGCATCAGCCCCAGCATTTT. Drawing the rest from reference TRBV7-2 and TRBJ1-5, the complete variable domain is GAGVSQSPSNKVTEKGKDVELRCDPISGHTALYWYRQSLGQGLEFLIYFQGNSAPDKSGLPSDRFSAERTGGSVSTLTIQRTQQEDSAVYLCATARDSNRHQPQHFGDGTRLSIL.

The CDR3 here is CASSDSPGRSYGYTF. As DNA, the CDR3 is TGTGCCAGCAGTGACTCGCCAGGGCGTTCCTATGGCTACACCTTC. The chain couples TRBV6-4 to TRBJ1-2, with D possibly matching TRBD1 (5 bases). This CDR3 has 15 residues. The V end was cut by 0 bases, the J end by 4 bases, with 12 bases between. Germline CDR1 and CDR2: MRHNA and SNTAGT.

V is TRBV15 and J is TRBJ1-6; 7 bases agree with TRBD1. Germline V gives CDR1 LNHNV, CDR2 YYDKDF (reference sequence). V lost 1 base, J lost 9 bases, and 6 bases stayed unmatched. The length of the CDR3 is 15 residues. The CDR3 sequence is CATSRAGTDSSPLHF. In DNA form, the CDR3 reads TGTGCCACCAGCAGAGCCGGGACAGATAGTTCACCCCTCCACTTT.

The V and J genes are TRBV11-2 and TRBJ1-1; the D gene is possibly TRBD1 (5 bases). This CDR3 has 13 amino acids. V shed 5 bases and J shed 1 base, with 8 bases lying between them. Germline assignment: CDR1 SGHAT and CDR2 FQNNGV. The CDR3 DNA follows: TGTGCCAGCAGCCAGACAGCGAACACTGAAGCTTTCTTT. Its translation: CASSQTANTEAFF.

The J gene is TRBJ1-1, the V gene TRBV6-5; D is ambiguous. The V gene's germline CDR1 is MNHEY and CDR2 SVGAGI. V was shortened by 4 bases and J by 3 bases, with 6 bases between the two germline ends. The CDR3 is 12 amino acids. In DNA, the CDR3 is TGTGCCAGCAGTTCTTCCTACACTGAAGCTTTCTTT. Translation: CASSSSYTEAFF.

CDR3 nucleotides: TGTGCCAGCAGCGCGGGACAGGTCCCCTACGAGCAGTACTTC. Translating gives CASSAGQVPYEQYF. This rearrangement joins TRBV9 to TRBJ2-7; the match to TRBD1 covers 8 bases. With V trimmed by 3 bases and J by 2 bases, 4 bases remained unmatched. Germline V gene data show CDR1 as SGDLS and CDR2 as YYNGEE. The CDR3 has 14 amino acids.

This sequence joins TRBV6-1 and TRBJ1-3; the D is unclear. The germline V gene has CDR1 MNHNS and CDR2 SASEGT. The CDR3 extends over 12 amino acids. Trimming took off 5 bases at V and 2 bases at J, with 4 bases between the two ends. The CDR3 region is CASSITGNTIYF. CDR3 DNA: TGTGCCAGCAGTATAACTGGAAACACCATATATTTT.

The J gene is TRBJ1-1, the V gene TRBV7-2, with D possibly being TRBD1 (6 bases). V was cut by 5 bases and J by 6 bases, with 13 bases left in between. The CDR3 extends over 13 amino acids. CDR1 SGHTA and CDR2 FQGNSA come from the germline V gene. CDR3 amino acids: CASSLRTDAEAFF. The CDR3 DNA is TGTGCCAGCAGCCTTCGGACAGACGCTGAAGCTTTCTTT.

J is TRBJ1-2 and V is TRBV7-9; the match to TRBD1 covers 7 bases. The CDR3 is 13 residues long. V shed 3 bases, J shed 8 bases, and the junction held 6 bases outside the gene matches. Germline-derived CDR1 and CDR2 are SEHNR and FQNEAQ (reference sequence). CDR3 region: CASSFPTGSGYTF. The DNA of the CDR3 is TGTGCCAGCAGCTTCCCGACAGGGAGCGGCTACACCTTC.

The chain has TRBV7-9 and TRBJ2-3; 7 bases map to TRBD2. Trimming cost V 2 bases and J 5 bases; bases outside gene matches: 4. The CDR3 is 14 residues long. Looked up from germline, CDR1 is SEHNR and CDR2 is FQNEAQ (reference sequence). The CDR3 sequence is CASSLTSEGDTQYF. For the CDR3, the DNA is TGTGCCAGCAGCTTAACTAGCGAGGGAGATACGCAGTATTTT.

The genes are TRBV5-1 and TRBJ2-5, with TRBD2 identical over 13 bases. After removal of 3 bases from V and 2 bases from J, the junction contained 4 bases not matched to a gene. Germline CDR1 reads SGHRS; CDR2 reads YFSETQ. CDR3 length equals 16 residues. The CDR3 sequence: CASSSRLAGGQETQYF. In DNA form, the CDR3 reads TGCGCCAGCAGCTCGAGACTAGCGGGGGGTCAAGAGACCCAGTACTTC.

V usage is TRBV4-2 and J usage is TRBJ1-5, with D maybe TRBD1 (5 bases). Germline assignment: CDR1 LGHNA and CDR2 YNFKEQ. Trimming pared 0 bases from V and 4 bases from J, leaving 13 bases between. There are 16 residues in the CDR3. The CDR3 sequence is CASSQEFSQGNQPQHF. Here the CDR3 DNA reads TGTGCCAGCAGCCAAGAATTTAGTCAGGGAAATCAGCCCCAGCATTTT.

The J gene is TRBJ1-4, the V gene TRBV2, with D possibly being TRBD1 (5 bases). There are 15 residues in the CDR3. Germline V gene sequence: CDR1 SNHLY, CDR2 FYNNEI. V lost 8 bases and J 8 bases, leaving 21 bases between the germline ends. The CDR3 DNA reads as TGTGCCAGCCATGAGTCCGGGGGGTGGTGGGAAAAACTGTTTTTT. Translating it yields CASHESGGWWEKLFF.

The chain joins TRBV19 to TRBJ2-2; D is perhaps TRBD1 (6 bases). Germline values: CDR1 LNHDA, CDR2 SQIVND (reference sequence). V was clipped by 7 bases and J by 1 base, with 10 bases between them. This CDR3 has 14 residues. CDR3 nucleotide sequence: TGTGCCAGTATGAGGGGACAGAACACCGGGGAGCTGTTTTTT. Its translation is CASMRGQNTGELFF.

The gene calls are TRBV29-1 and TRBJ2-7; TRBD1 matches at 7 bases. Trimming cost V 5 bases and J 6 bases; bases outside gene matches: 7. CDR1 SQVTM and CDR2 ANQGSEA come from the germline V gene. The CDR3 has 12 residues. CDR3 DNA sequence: TGCAGCGTTCAACGGACAGGCGTCGAGCAGTACTTC. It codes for CSVQRTGVEQYF.

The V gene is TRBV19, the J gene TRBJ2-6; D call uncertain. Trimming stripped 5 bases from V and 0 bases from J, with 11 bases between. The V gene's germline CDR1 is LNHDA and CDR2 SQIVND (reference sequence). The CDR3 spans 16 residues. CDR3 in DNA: TGTGCCAGTAGTTTATCACGCGTCTCTGGGGCCAACGTCCTGACTTTC. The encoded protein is CASSLSRVSGANVLTF.

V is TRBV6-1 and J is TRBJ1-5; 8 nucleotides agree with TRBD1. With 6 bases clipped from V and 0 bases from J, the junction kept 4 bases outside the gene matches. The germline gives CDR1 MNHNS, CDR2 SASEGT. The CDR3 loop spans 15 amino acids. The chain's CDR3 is CASSGTGGSNQPQHF. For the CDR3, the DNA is TGTGCCAGCAGCGGAACAGGGGGTAGCAATCAGCCCCAGCATTTT.

This CDR3 is CASSDDRGRREKLFF. The CDR3 nucleotides read TGTGCCAGCAGTGACGACAGGGGGCGACGGGAAAAACTGTTTTTT. The V call is TRBV25-1, the J call TRBJ1-4; 10 bases are shared with TRBD1. This CDR3 is built from 15 residues. Looked up from germline, CDR1 is MGHDK and CDR2 is SYGVNS. V gave up 3 bases and J gave up 8 bases; unmatched junction bases: 6. The entire variable domain, with the rest obtained from reference TRBV25-1 and TRBJ1-4, is as follows: EADIYQTPRYLVIGTGKKITLECSQTMGHDKMYWYQQDPGMELHLIHYSYGVNSTEKGDLSSESTVSRIRTEHFPLTLESARPSHTSQYLCASSDDRGRREKLFFGSGTQLSVL.

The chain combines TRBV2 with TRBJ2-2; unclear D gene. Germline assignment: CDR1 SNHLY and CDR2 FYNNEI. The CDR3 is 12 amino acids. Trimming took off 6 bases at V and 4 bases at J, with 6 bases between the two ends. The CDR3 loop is CASRLLTGELFF. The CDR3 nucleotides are TGTGCCAGCAGGTTACTCACCGGGGAGCTGTTTTTT.